This passage covers 26 T cell receptor beta chains from one sample sequenced in a study of blood T cell repertoires in COVID-19. The repertoire was sequenced with immunoSEQ multiplex PCR; TCRdb's copy has only in-frame clones and lacks some. Of roughly 320,000 clones in the sample, more than 85% were seen once. Sample: peripheral blood. All receptors derive from a man between 65 and 85 years old with acute or convalescent COVID-19.

V usage is TRBV7-6 and J usage is TRBJ2-2; D is perhaps TRBD1 (6 bases). The V end was cut by 7 bases, the J end by 1 base, with 22 bases between. CDR1 is SGHVS, CDR2 FNYEAQ, per germline. CDR3 length: 18 residues. The CDR3 DNA sequence: TGTGCCAGCACCCCAACCAGTACTACAGGGCTGAACACCGGGGAGCTGTTTTTT. This gives the protein CASTPTSTTGLNTGELFF.

The rearrangement joins TRBV10-3 to TRBJ2-7; D may be TRBD1 (6 bases). There are 13 residues in the CDR3. Trimming cost V 6 bases and J 2 bases, with 11 bases left between them. In germline, CDR1 is ENHRY, CDR2 SYGVKD. In DNA, the CDR3 is TGTGCCATCAGAGAAGGACAGACCTACGAGCAGTACTTC. Protein product: CAIREGQTYEQYF.

V usage is TRBV10-3 and J usage is TRBJ1-4; TRBD1 matches at 8 bases. The germline V gene has CDR1 ENHRY and CDR2 SYGVKD. Trimming removed 9 bases from V and 5 bases from J; junction bases left unmatched: 5. The CDR3 contains 13 residues. CDR3 sequence reads: CAITGGKNEKLFF. The CDR3, as DNA: TGTGCCATTACAGGGGGGAAGAATGAAAAACTGTTTTTT.

V gene TRBV2 combines with J gene TRBJ1-1; D gene uncertain. Germline lookup yields CDR1 SNHLY and CDR2 FYNNEI. Deletions cut 7 bases from V and 1 base from J, with 7 bases between. This CDR3 has 12 amino acids. The chain's CDR3 is CASMERNTEAFF. CDR3 coding DNA: TGTGCCAGCATGGAGAGGAACACTGAAGCTTTCTTT.

The CDR3 DNA follows: TGTGCCATTGGGGGGGGACAGGGGATCCATGAGCAGTTCTTC. Protein product: CAIGGGQGIHEQFF. The rearrangement joins TRBV10-3 to TRBJ2-1, with 10 bases matching TRBD1. Trimming cost V 9 bases and J 8 bases; bases outside gene matches: 10. This CDR3 has 14 amino acids. The V gene's germline CDR1 is ENHRY and CDR2 SYGVKD.

The rearrangement links TRBV10-3 to TRBJ2-3; 11 bases are a match to TRBD2. This CDR3 region has 16 residues. CDR1 is ENHRY, CDR2 SYGVKD, per germline. J gave up 5 bases and V 3 bases, and 7 bases lay outside the gene matches. As DNA, the CDR3 is TGTGCCATCAGTGATACTAGGCTAGCGGGAGGAGATACGCAGTATTTT. It specifies CAISDTRLAGGDTQYF.

The chain recombines TRBV30 with TRBJ2-6, with no clear D. Germline V lookup: CDR1 GTSNPN, CDR2 SVGIG (reference sequence). This CDR3 is 15 amino acids long. The V end was cut by 0 bases, the J end by 1 base, with 7 bases between. CDR3 amino acids: CAWSVSRSGANVLTF. As DNA, the CDR3 is TGTGCCTGGAGTGTGAGCAGGTCTGGGGCCAACGTCCTGACTTTC. Drawing the rest from reference TRBV30 and TRBJ2-6, the complete variable domain is SQTIHQWPATLVQPVGSPLSLECTVEGTSNPNLYWYRQAAGRGLQLLFYSVGIGQISSEVPQNLSASRPQDRQFILSSKKLLLSDSGFYLCAWSVSRSGANVLTFGAGSRLTVL.

The rearrangement uses TRBV19 and TRBJ2-7; TRBD1 aligns across 7 bases. This CDR3 contains 13 residues. The V gene end was trimmed by 5 bases and the J gene end by 6 bases; junction bases not matched to a gene: 7. Germline-derived CDR1 and CDR2 are LNHDA and SQIVND (reference sequence). The CDR3 region is CASSPTGLREQYF. The CDR3 DNA sequence: TGTGCCAGTAGTCCGACAGGGTTACGCGAGCAGTACTTC. The complete variable domain, with remaining parts taken from reference TRBV19 and TRBJ2-7, reads DGGITQSPKYLFRKEGQNVTLSCEQNLNHDAMYWYRQDPGQGLRLIYYSQIVNDFQKGDIAEGYSVSREKKESFPLTVTSAQKNPTAFYLCASSPTGLREQYFGPGTRLTVT.

This chain links TRBV6-5 with TRBJ1-1; TRBD1 aligns across 8 bases. The CDR3 spans 15 residues. The junction had 5 bases not matched to a gene; V was cut back by 4 bases and J by 1 base. The V gene's germline CDR1 is MNHEY and CDR2 SVGAGI. The CDR3 is CASSFGQGGNTEAFF. The CDR3 region has the DNA TGTGCCAGCAGTTTCGGACAGGGAGGGAACACTGAAGCTTTCTTT.

The chain combines TRBV5-1 with TRBJ1-4; 8 positions match TRBD1. The germline V gene has CDR1 SGHRS and CDR2 YFSETQ. The J segment lost 5 bases and the V segment lost 0 bases, leaving 3 bases of the junction unmatched. This CDR3 has 15 amino acids. The CDR3 DNA reads as TGCGCCAGCAGCTTGGCGGGACAGGCGAATGAAAAACTGTTTTTT. This encodes CASSLAGQANEKLFF.

This clone came up a few times. The V call is TRBV4-3, the J call TRBJ2-1, with D possibly TRBD2 on 5 matching bases. Germline loops: CDR1 LGHNA, CDR2 YSLEER. This CDR3 is built from 16 residues. Trimming took off 0 bases at V and 5 bases at J, with 14 bases between the two ends. CDR3 DNA sequence: TGCGCCAGCAGCCAAGATTTCGGGGTTAGGAACAATGAGCAGTTCTTC. This encodes CASSQDFGVRNNEQFF.

The V call is TRBV3-1 (or the pseudogene TRBV3-2), the J call TRBJ2-5, with a possible D match to TRBD1 (6 bases). Germline V gene data show CDR1 as LGHDT and CDR2 as YNNKEL (reference sequence). The CDR3 is 14 amino acids. V gave up 1 base and J gave up 3 bases, with 9 bases separating them. CDR3: CASSQGTVKETQYF. CDR3 sequence (DNA): TGTGCCAGCAGCCAAGGGACAGTGAAAGAGACCCAGTACTTC.

This sequence joins TRBV6-4 and TRBJ2-3; D might be TRBD1 (7 bases). Trimming shortened V by 5 bases and J by 1 base, and 16 bases separated the two germline ends. The CDR3 sequence is 16 residues long. CDR1 MRHNA and CDR2 SNTAGT come from the germline V gene. CDR3 residues: CASSPEGAWGTDTQYF. The CDR3 nucleotides are TGTGCCAGCAGTCCGGAGGGGGCCTGGGGCACAGATACGCAGTATTTT.

The CDR3 here is CASSFVVTNYGYTF. The DNA of the CDR3 is TGTGCCAGCAGCTTTGTAGTGACTAACTATGGCTACACCTTC. The rearrangement uses TRBV7-9 and TRBJ1-2, with D hard to call. The CDR3 totals 14 residues. CDR1 is SEHNR and CDR2 is FQNEAQ in the germline V gene (reference sequence). V lost 3 bases, J lost 0 bases, and 8 bases lay in between.

This sequence joins TRBV5-1 and TRBJ2-3, with TRBD1 matching 12 bases. From germline, CDR1 is SGHRS and CDR2 YFSETQ. Losses at the gene ends were 4 bases for V and 4 bases for J; bases not matched to a gene: 4. The CDR3 loop spans 15 amino acids. The CDR3 reads CASSRDRGPADTQYF. For the CDR3, the DNA is TGCGCCAGCAGCCGGGACAGGGGGCCGGCAGATACGCAGTATTTT.

In the case of this clone: Other DNA sequences of this sample code for an identical CDR3. The chain has TRBV10-1 and TRBJ2-2, with D possibly being TRBD1 (6 bases). The CDR3 is made up of 14 amino acids. The germline V gene has CDR1 WNHNN and CDR2 SYGVQD (reference sequence). Trimming took 9 bases from V and 0 from J, leaving 11 bases between them. The CDR3 spells CASRGQANTGELFF. Here the CDR3 DNA reads TGCGCCAGTCGGGGACAAGCGAACACCGGGGAGCTGTTTTTT.

The chain employs TRBV18 and TRBJ1-2, with TRBD1 matching 8 bases. The germline gives CDR1 KGHSH, CDR2 LQKENI. Losses at the gene ends were 3 bases for V and 8 bases for J; bases not matched to a gene: 2. The CDR3 has 12 amino acids. The CDR3 region is CASSPTGDGYTF. DNA for the CDR3: TGTGCCAGCTCACCGACAGGGGACGGCTACACCTTC.

This clone was seen only a few times. The chain combines TRBV18 with TRBJ2-7; D call uncertain. The CDR3 has 11 residues. Deletions cut 5 bases from V and 2 bases from J, with 4 bases between. The germline gives CDR1 KGHSH, CDR2 LQKENI. The CDR3 loop is CASSSAYEQYF. CDR3 coding DNA: TGTGCCAGCTCATCCGCCTACGAGCAGTACTTC.

The rearrangement links TRBV6-2 or TRBV6-3 to TRBJ2-7; 13 bases map to TRBD2. V dropped 6 bases and J dropped 7; count of bases not matched to a gene: 9. CDR1 and CDR2 (germline): MNHEY, SVGEGT. The length of the CDR3 is 15 residues. CDR3 residues: CASSPTGLAGVEQYF. DNA for the CDR3: TGTGCCAGCAGCCCTACCGGACTAGCGGGGGTAGAGCAGTACTTC.

In this sample, this clone turned up a few times. The V gene is TRBV9, the J gene TRBJ1-1; D unclear. Germline CDR1 and CDR2: SGDLS and YYNGEE. The CDR3 covers 16 residues. The V gene lost 0 bases and the J gene lost 0 bases, with 12 bases spanning the gap. The CDR3 spells CASSVVGTGMNTEAFF. CDR3 nucleotide sequence: TGTGCCAGCAGCGTAGTTGGTACCGGGATGAACACTGAAGCTTTCTTT.

The V and J genes are TRBV5-1 and TRBJ2-7, with 8 bases fitting TRBD1. CDR1 and CDR2 (germline): SGHRS, YFSETQ. V was clipped by 4 bases and J by 4 bases; unmatched bases: 10. The length of the CDR3 is 15 residues. CDR3 in amino acids: CASSPSPDRDYEQYF. The DNA of the CDR3 is TGCGCCAGCAGCCCTTCCCCGGACAGGGATTACGAGCAGTACTTC.

J is TRBJ2-3 and V is TRBV10-3; weak D call: TRBD2 (5 bases). The V gene's germline CDR1 is ENHRY and CDR2 SYGVKD. The CDR3 extends over 15 amino acids. V shed 0 bases and J shed 1 base, with 8 bases lying between them. For the CDR3, the DNA is TGTGCCATCAGTGAGTCCATTAGCGGCACAGATACGCAGTATTTT. Translating it yields CAISESISGTDTQYF.

The V call is TRBV30, the J call TRBJ1-2, with 7 bases lining up with TRBD1. The CDR3 is 13 residues long. V trimming: 3 bases; J trimming: 9 bases; junction bases outside the gene matches: 10. CDR1 and CDR2 (germline): GTSNPN, SVGIG (reference sequence). CDR3 region: CAWRDPGQRRYTF. CDR3 DNA sequence: TGTGCCTGGAGAGATCCGGGACAGAGGCGCTACACCTTC.

This rearrangement joins TRBV18 to TRBJ1-2; 8 bases map to TRBD1. The CDR3 contains 15 residues. Per germline, CDR1 KGHSH and CDR2 LQKENI. Trimming cost V 3 bases and J 3 bases; bases outside gene matches: 6. The CDR3 here is CASSPNRGSDYGYTF. Here the CDR3 DNA reads TGTGCCAGCTCACCTAACAGGGGGTCTGACTATGGCTACACCTTC.

Notes on this clone: Within the sample, other DNA sequences also encode this same CDR3. This rearrangement joins TRBV5-1 to TRBJ2-7; 9 bases map to TRBD1. Germline V gene lookup returns CDR1 SGHRS and CDR2 YFSETQ. With 3 bases clipped from V and 0 bases from J, the junction kept 1 base outside the gene matches. The CDR3 spans 14 residues. The DNA for the CDR3 is TGCGCCAGCAGCTCGACAGGGGGCTCCTACGAGCAGTACTTC. This sequence encodes CASSSTGGSYEQYF. Variable domain in full (rest from reference TRBV5-1 and TRBJ2-7): KAGVTQTPRYLIKTRGQQVTLSCSPISGHRSVSWYQQTPGQGLQFLFEYFSETQRNKGNFPGRFSGRQFSNSRSEMNVSTLELGDSALYLCASSSTGGSYEQYFGPGTRLTVT.

The V and J genes are TRBV28 and TRBJ1-3; D might be TRBD1 (5 bases). From germline, CDR1 is MDHEN and CDR2 SYDVKM. This CDR3 is built from 16 residues. V lost 3 bases and J lost 4, with 16 bases in between. This chain's CDR3 is CASSLLVGAGGNTIYF. As DNA, the CDR3 is TGTGCCAGCAGTTTGTTAGTAGGGGCGGGGGGAAACACCATATATTTT.